This passage covers 16 T cell receptor beta chains from one sample sequenced in a study of regulatory T cells in long-lasting Graves disease. Through Arm-PCR of CDR3 regions and iRepertoire HTBI primers, TCR beta libraries were built. MiXCR was run by TCRdb on the multiplex PCR reads, yielding one entry per CDR3 protein. The data hold hundreds of thousands of distinct CDR3 sequences, with around 21% observed a single time. Time point described: persistent/refractory GD, antithyroid drugs over 5 years with positive TRAb. PBMCs provided the RNA from which the TCR library was made. The starting material was peripheral blood mononuclear cells (PBMCs), obtained when the disease was refractory, from a patient treated with antithyroid drugs. These receptors all stem from a female donor with Graves disease.

Ten or more counts support this clonotype. The chain carries TRBV19 and TRBJ1-1; D unresolved. This CDR3 has 15 amino acids. V shed 3 bases and J shed 0 bases, with 11 bases lying between them. Germline values: CDR1 LNHDA, CDR2 SQIVND (reference sequence). The CDR3 loop is CASSMAIGVNTEAFF. CDR3 coding DNA: TGTGCCAGTAGTATGGCCATTGGGGTGAACACTGAAGCTTTCTTT.

To note about this clonotype: This clone may be a read error of a much larger clone one base away. The chain has TRBV6-5 and TRBJ2-1, with D possibly being TRBD1 (5 bases). V shed 4 bases and J shed 4 bases, with 8 bases lying between them. CDR1 MNHEY and CDR2 SVGAGI come from the germline V gene. This CDR3 contains 13 residues. The CDR3 is CASSFPGYNEQFF. The CDR3 coding sequence is TGTGCCAGCAGTTTTCCAGGGTACAATGAGCAGTTCTTC.

This clonotype was picked up many times. The chain carries TRBV29-1 and TRBJ1-2, with D perhaps matching TRBD1 (6 bases). Germline V lookup: CDR1 SQVTM, CDR2 ANQGSEA. This CDR3 spans 15 amino acids. Trimming stripped 1 base from V and 3 bases from J, with 15 bases between. This chain's CDR3 is CSVEGSRKGDYGYTF. Here the CDR3 DNA reads TGCAGCGTTGAAGGATCGAGAAAGGGGGACTATGGCTACACCTTC.

The rearrangement uses TRBV6-1 and TRBJ2-2, with D possibly matching TRBD2 (5 bases). Germline V lookup: CDR1 MNHNS, CDR2 SASEGT. CDR3 size: 17 residues. V was pared by 5 bases and J by 3 bases, with 19 bases between. For the CDR3, the DNA is TGTGCCAGCAGTATCGGACTTCTCAGCGCGGACACCGGGGAGCTGTTTTTT. It yields the protein CASSIGLLSADTGELFF.

For this clonotype: Likely a read error: the CDR3 ends without its conserved phenylalanine or tryptophan. CDR3 loop: CASSLEGVRARLRPQHL. The CDR3 region has the DNA TGTGCCAGCAGTTTGGAGGGGGTACGGGCGAGGTTACGGCCCCAGCATCTT. This chain uses TRBV28 with TRBJ1-5, with D maybe TRBD1 (6 bases). The CDR3 contains 17 residues. Looked up from germline, CDR1 is MDHEN and CDR2 is SYDVKM. The V and J ends lost 3 bases and 9 bases respectively, with 24 bases between them.

J is TRBJ1-5 and V is TRBV7-2; D perhaps matches TRBD1 (5 bases). The CDR3 extends over 15 amino acids. Germline-derived CDR1 and CDR2 are SGHTA and FQGNSA. V was trimmed by 6 bases and J by 8 bases, leaving 20 bases between them. The CDR3 sequence: CASRQYGGEGEPQHF. The CDR3 bases are TGTGCCAGCAGGCAGTATGGGGGGGAAGGTGAGCCCCAGCATTTT.

This clonotype was seen repeatedly, ten times or more. The rearrangement joins TRBV28 to TRBJ1-1, with 10 bases identical to TRBD1. V lost 3 bases, J lost 12 bases, and 4 bases stayed unmatched. This CDR3 spans 12 amino acids. Germline CDR1 reads MDHEN; CDR2 reads SYDVKM. The CDR3 sequence: CASSFPGQGSFF. The CDR3 nucleotides read TGTGCCAGCAGTTTCCCGGGACAGGGGTCTTTCTTT.

As regards this clonotype: A much bigger clone sits one base away, suggesting this may be a read error. The V call is TRBV7-2, the J call TRBJ2-5, with 10 positions matching TRBD2. The CDR3 is made up of 17 amino acids. V trimming: 4 bases; J trimming: 0 bases; junction bases outside the gene matches: 8. Per the germline V gene, CDR1 is SGHTA and CDR2 is FQGNSA. CDR3 bases: TGTGCCAGCAGCTCCAACCTGGGGACTAGCGACCAAGAGACCCAGTACTTC. This sequence encodes CASSSNLGTSDQETQYF.

For this clonotype: This could be a read error, since a much larger clone is one nucleotide away. This chain connects TRBV6-2 or TRBV6-3 to TRBJ2-5; 7 positions match TRBD2. The CDR3 has 14 amino acids. The germline CDR1 and CDR2 sequences are MNHEY and SVGEGT. CDR3 in DNA: TGTGCCAGCAGTTACTACTTTCGGGGGGAGATCCAGTACTTC. Amino acids: CASSYYFRGEIQYF.

The rearrangement uses TRBV11-2 and TRBJ2-3, with 9 bases identical to TRBD2. This CDR3 has 21 residues. Losses at the gene ends were 1 base for V and 2 bases for J; bases not matched to a gene: 19. From germline, CDR1 is SGHAT and CDR2 FQNNGV. Here the CDR3 DNA reads TGTGCCAGCAGCTTAGTCCGACTAGCGGAAGGGTCCCTTGAATCCACAGATACGCAGTATTTT. It translates to CASSLVRLAEGSLESTDTQYF. The entire variable domain, with the rest obtained from reference TRBV11-2 and TRBJ2-3, is as follows: EAGVAQSPRYKIIEKRQSVAFWCNPISGHATLYWYQQILGQGPKLLIQFQNNGVVDDSQLPKDRFSAERLKGVDSTLKIQPAKLEDSAVYLCASSLVRLAEGSLESTDTQYFGPGTRLTVL.

The chain is built from TRBV6-5 and TRBJ2-7, with D unresolved. This CDR3 comprises 13 residues. Deletions cut 2 bases from V and 3 bases from J, with 8 bases between. The germline CDR1 and CDR2 sequences are MNHEY and SVGAGI. CDR3: CASSYGEDYEQYF. CDR3 coding DNA: TGTGCCAGCAGTTACGGAGAAGACTACGAGCAGTACTTC.

The chain is built from TRBV6-2 or TRBV6-3 and TRBJ1-4; no clear D. V was pared by 0 bases and J by 7 bases, with 12 bases between. The germline V gene has CDR1 MNHEY and CDR2 SVGEGT. CDR3 length: 15 amino acids. CDR3 protein: CASSYSSGVGEKLFF. The CDR3 bases are TGTGCCAGCAGTTACTCGAGTGGGGTGGGTGAAAAACTGTTTTTT.

This clonotype has a handful of counts. The CDR3 sequence is CASSTHFVRTSGSDRDTGELFF. CDR3 sequence (DNA): TGTGCCAGCAGTACTCATTTTGTACGGACTAGCGGGAGCGATCGTGACACCGGGGAGCTGTTTTTT. The chain joins TRBV12-3 or TRBV12-4 to TRBJ2-2, with 13 nucleotides matching TRBD2. Germline trimming cut 5 bases from V and 3 bases from J; bases unmatched to any gene: 21. This CDR3 contains 22 residues.

Worth noting for this clonotype: A read error may explain this, as a much larger clone is one base away. CDR3 bases: TGTGCCGGCAGTTCCCTAGCGGGAAGGGAGCTGTTTTTT. This gives the protein CAGSSLAGRELFF. The gene calls are TRBV6-2 or TRBV6-3 and TRBJ2-2; 9 bases line up with TRBD2. The germline V gene encodes CDR1 MNHEY and CDR2 SVGEGT. CDR3 length: 13 residues.

The chain employs TRBV7-2 and TRBJ1-1, with D maybe TRBD1 (5 bases). The V end lost 1 base, the J end lost 2 bases, and 14 bases lay between the germline ends. The CDR3 covers 16 residues. CDR1 and CDR2 (germline): SGHTA, FQGNSA. The CDR3 coding sequence is TGTGCCAGCAGCTTAGGCGGGGGTGGAATTAACACTGAAGCTTTCTTT. Its translation is CASSLGGGGINTEAFF.

This clonotype is a singleton in its sample. A read error is likely, as this CDR3 ends without the conserved phenylalanine or tryptophan. The chain combines TRBV5-1 with TRBJ1-2; D not resolved. The ends were cut back, 3 bases at V and 2 bases at J, with 11 bases in the middle. This CDR3 is built from 14 residues. In germline, CDR1 is SGHRS, CDR2 YFSETQ. The CDR3 DNA is TGCGCCAGCAGCTCGGCAATCAGGAACTATGGCTACACCTCC. Translation: CASSSAIRNYGYTS.